The present T cell receptor beta chain was sequenced within a study of T cells in women clearing cervical HPV infection. About the study: Case blood was drawn a median approximately 150 days after lesion detection. With HLA typing for only a few women, HLA confounding remains possible.

Findings of the study overall: TRBV6-7 relative abundance averaged about 0.11% in cases and 0.15% to 0.2% in controls. CIN3+ cases had significantly higher TCR richness than controls; evenness did not differ.

As for this clone: The antigen is undetermined. The read gets to within 3 residues of the CDR3 end, and the germline J gene fills in the rest.

Only in-frame clones appear in the TCRdb table, and some are missing; sequencing was by immunoSEQ multiplex PCR. This sample's table has approximately 23,000 clones. The CDR3 length is 13 residues. CDR1 is SGHTA, CDR2 FQGNSA, per germline. This receptor was obtained from a woman between 18 and 70 years old with a cervical HPV16 infection that either progressed to CIN3+ or cleared (not recorded which). The chain carries TRBV7-2 and TRBJ1-2; a weak D match, TRBD1 (6 bases). Sequences were obtained from blood buffy coat. The CDR3 here is CASSPRTVPSYTF. Incomplete CDR3 DNA: TGTGCCAGCAGCCCCCGGACAGTCCCTAGC.